This T cell receptor (beta chain) was identified during a study of PD-1 blockade in classical Hodgkin lymphoma. Profiling relied on immunoSEQ multiplex PCR, and the TCRdb table lists in-frame clones only, not all of them. The table has tens of thousands of clones, about nine tenths seen once; the top ten hold roughly 5.3%. Germline V gene lookup returns CDR1 SGDLS and CDR2 YYNGEE. V shed 4 bases, J shed 4 bases, and the junction held 7 bases outside the gene matches. The CDR3 runs to 15 residues. Time point noted: newly diagnosed, previously untreated cHL patient sample. PBMCs from patients with newly diagnosed, untreated classical Hodgkin lymphoma served as a comparison group for the relapsed/refractory trial patients. Regarding this clone: Its antigen is undetermined.

Overall study results and limits: Still unresolved is the cause of the repertoire differences, which may be disease activity or prior therapy. As was reported, newly diagnosed patients showed lower baseline TCR diversity than healthy donors did.

The origin of this receptor is a human donor with classical Hodgkin lymphoma. The sample comprised peripheral blood mononuclear cells (PBMCs). V usage is TRBV9 and J usage is TRBJ2-2, with TRBD2 identical over 7 bases. CDR3 nucleotides: TGTGCCAGCAGCCCTCGGGGGAGGGCCACCGGGGAGCTGTTTTTT. Its translation: CASSPRGRATGELFF.